One T cell receptor (beta chain) is described in this entry. Its antigen is currently unknown. Method: immunoSEQ multiplex PCR; TCRdb's copy keeps in-frame clones and lacks some. The sample holds around 100,000 clones; 85% to 95% are singletons and the top ten take around 3.7%. This sample was included in a study of PD-L1 blockade in urothelial cancer. As for the study in general: The year 2014 saw patients start atezolizumab, 1,200 mg intravenously every 3 weeks. Each participant's history included 0 to 3 prior chemotherapy regimens. T cells were recovered from blood samples at a median of around 130,000.

The CDR3 length is 15 residues. Germline CDR1 KGHSH, CDR2 LQKENI. After removal of 3 bases from V and 4 bases from J, the junction contained 6 bases not matched to a gene. Study-level results: Stronger expansion of tumor-associated clones in blood at 3 weeks distinguished durable-benefit patients.

Time point noted: peripheral blood 6 weeks after treatment start. The TCR sequence derives from a man in his 60s with urothelial cancer. The chain couples TRBV18 to TRBJ1-5, with 7 bases matching TRBD1. Sequences were derived from PBMCs, sampled around atezolizumab (anti-PD-L1) treatment. For the CDR3, the DNA is TGTGCCAGCTCACCGAGGGGGCAGCTAAATCAGCCCCAGCATTTT. Its protein is CASSPRGQLNQPQHF.